Below are 22 T cell receptor beta chains sequenced from a single sample in a study of early T cells in non-severe SARS-CoV-2 infection. MiXCR was run by TCRdb on the 5' RACE reads, yielding one entry per CDR3 protein. The repertoire holds just over 95,000 distinct CDR3 sequences, with 9.5% to 11% as singletons. The sample was whole blood. These receptors were collected from an adult who was a healthcare worker with PCR-confirmed SARS-CoV-2 infection or an uninfected control (not recorded which).

The CDR3 spells CSVNQGYEQYF. The CDR3 DNA sequence: TGCAGCGTTAACCAGGGCTACGAGCAGTACTTC. The chain couples TRBV29-1 to TRBJ2-7; possible D gene TRBD1, 5 bases. The CDR3 is made up of 11 amino acids. Trimming left V 5 bases short and J 3 bases short, with 8 bases between. CDR1 and CDR2 from the germline V gene are SQVTM and ANQGSEA.

The rearrangement uses TRBV27 and TRBJ2-5; 8 nucleotides match TRBD1. The CDR3 length is 15 residues. Per the germline V gene, CDR1 is MNHEY and CDR2 is SMNVEV (reference sequence). The V segment lost 5 bases and the J segment 2 bases; nucleotides outside the gene matches: 7. This CDR3 reads CASSLGQVRQETQYF. Here the CDR3 DNA reads TGTGCCAGCAGTCTGGGACAGGTTAGACAAGAGACCCAGTACTTC.

This clonotype was counted a few times. The chain couples TRBV6-6 to TRBJ1-2, with D maybe TRBD1 (5 bases). Germline V lookup: CDR1 MNHNY, CDR2 SVGAGI (reference sequence). V shed 7 bases and J shed 8 bases, with 14 bases lying between them. The CDR3 covers 12 residues. In nucleotides, the CDR3 is TGTGCCAGCACCTACGGGACGATGGGCTACACCTTC. Protein product: CASTYGTMGYTF.

The V gene is TRBV5-8, the J gene TRBJ2-3; D uncertain. Trimming left V 1 base short and J 2 bases short, with 11 bases between. Germline V CDR1 and CDR2: SGHTS, YDEGEE. The CDR3 spans 15 residues. The CDR3 loop reads CASSLTQFYTDTQYF. The CDR3, as DNA: TGTGCCAGCAGCTTGACCCAATTCTACACAGATACGCAGTATTTT.

This clonotype was seen many times. V and J are TRBV19 and TRBJ2-5, with 7 bases identical to TRBD1. The CDR3 is made up of 13 amino acids. With V trimmed by 7 bases and J by 0 bases, 2 bases remained unmatched. Germline CDR1 reads LNHDA; CDR2 reads SQIVND (reference sequence). The DNA for the CDR3 is TGTGCCAGTAAAGACAGGGACCAAGAGACCCAGTACTTC. Translation: CASKDRDQETQYF. Looking up the rest from reference TRBV19 and TRBJ2-5 gives the full variable domain: DGGITQSPKYLFRKEGQNVTLSCEQNLNHDAMYWYRQDPGQGLRLIYYSQIVNDFQKGDIAEGYSVSREKKESFPLTVTSAQKNPTAFYLCASKDRDQETQYFGPGTRLLVL.

The chain is built from TRBV7-2 and TRBJ2-1, with TRBD2 matching over 12 bases. From germline, CDR1 is SGHTA and CDR2 FQGNSA. The V gene end was trimmed by 5 bases and the J gene end by 8 bases; junction bases not matched to a gene: 7. The CDR3 totals 15 residues. CDR3 bases: TGTGCCAGCAGCAGAATGACTAGCGGGAGTCATGAGCAGTTCTTC. Its protein is CASSRMTSGSHEQFF.

The rearrangement joins TRBV7-2 to TRBJ2-3; no clear D. Germline CDR1 reads SGHTA; CDR2 reads FQGNSA. The length of the CDR3 is 13 residues. The ends were cut back, 4 bases at V and 6 bases at J, with 11 bases in the middle. CDR3 in DNA: TGTGCCAGCAGCTCGGAGCGACCCGATACGCAGTATTTT. Translating it yields CASSSERPDTQYF.

This clonotype was recorded many times. This chain connects TRBV5-1 to TRBJ1-1, with unresolved D. CDR1 SGHRS and CDR2 YFSETQ come from the germline V gene. With 6 bases removed from V and 4 bases from J, the gap between germline ends came to 19 bases. CDR3 length: 15 residues. In nucleotides, the CDR3 is TGCGCCAGCACCCATAGGGCAGAGGATGGCACTGAAGCTTTCTTT. Translating it yields CASTHRAEDGTEAFF. The variable domain in full, with the rest retrieved from reference TRBV5-1 and TRBJ1-1, is KAGVTQTPRYLIKTRGQQVTLSCSPISGHRSVSWYQQTPGQGLQFLFEYFSETQRNKGNFPGRFSGRQFSNSRSEMNVSTLELGDSALYLCASTHRAEDGTEAFFGQGTRLTVV.

There are many counts of this clonotype. The chain carries TRBV11-2 and TRBJ1-1; weak D call: TRBD1 (5 bases). Germline V gene sequence: CDR1 SGHAT, CDR2 FQNNGV. The CDR3 totals 14 residues. The germline V and J ends were trimmed by 1 base and 1 base, with 7 bases remaining between them. In nucleotides, the CDR3 is TGTGCCAGCAGCTTAGGACAGAGGAACACTGAAGCTTTCTTT. It translates to CASSLGQRNTEAFF.

This chain uses TRBV2 with TRBJ2-1; perhaps TRBD1 as D (5 bases). The germline gives CDR1 SNHLY, CDR2 FYNNEI. V lost 6 bases, J lost 1 base, and 10 bases lay in between. This CDR3 has 14 amino acids. CDR3 sequence: CASSDRQSYNEQFF. CDR3 in DNA: TGTGCCAGCAGCGACCGACAGTCCTACAATGAGCAGTTCTTC. Drawing the rest from reference TRBV2 and TRBJ2-1, the complete variable domain is EPEVTQTPSHQVTQMGQEVILRCVPISNHLYFYWYRQILGQKVEFLVSFYNNEISEKSEIFDDQFSVERPDGSNFTLKIRSTKLEDSAMYFCASSDRQSYNEQFFGPGTRLTVL.

This clonotype was counted ten times or more. J is TRBJ2-7 and V is TRBV28, with D perhaps being TRBD1 or TRBD2 (5 bases each). Germline V gives CDR1 MDHEN, CDR2 SYDVKM. With 1 base removed from V and 3 bases from J, the gap between germline ends came to 13 bases. The CDR3 is 15 residues long. The CDR3 DNA reads TGTGCCAGCAGTTTATCGGGGCTGAGGTACTACGAGCAGTACTTC. The encoded protein is CASSLSGLRYYEQYF. The full variable domain, completed using reference TRBV28 and TRBJ2-7, is DVKVTQSSRYLVKRTGEKVFLECVQDMDHENMFWYRQDPGLGLRLIYFSYDVKMKEKGDIPEGYSVSREKKERFSLILESASTNQTSMYLCASSLSGLRYYEQYFGPGTRLTVT.

This clonotype was observed a handful of times. V usage is TRBV5-1 and J usage is TRBJ2-2; D is uncertain. The CDR3 sequence is 15 residues long. V lost 4 bases and J lost 5, with 15 bases in between. Germline-derived CDR1 and CDR2 are SGHRS and YFSETQ. CDR3 nucleotide sequence: TGCGCCAGCAGCCCTGACCATCCGGGTACCGGGGAGCTGTTTTTT. This gives the protein CASSPDHPGTGELFF.

This clonotype was found many times. The genes are TRBV7-6 and TRBJ2-7; D uncertain. The CDR3 extends over 12 amino acids. Germline loops: CDR1 SGHVS, CDR2 FNYEAQ. V lost 4 bases to trimming and J lost 7 bases, with 11 bases between them. CDR3 nucleotides: TGTGCCAGCAGCTCCCGAACCGAAGAGCAGTACTTC. This sequence encodes CASSSRTEEQYF.

V is TRBV19 and J is TRBJ1-4; a possible D gene is TRBD1 (5 bases). The length of the CDR3 is 13 residues. Germline lookup yields CDR1 LNHDA and CDR2 SQIVND (reference sequence). Trimming stripped 7 bases from V and 8 bases from J, with 14 bases between. CDR3 nucleotide sequence: TGTGCCAGTAAGGGCAGGGAAGAAGAAAAACTGTTTTTT. Its translation: CASKGREEEKLFF.

This clonotype was observed many times. The chain couples TRBV18 to TRBJ2-7, with 9 bases matching TRBD1. The V gene's germline CDR1 is KGHSH and CDR2 LQKENI. V was clipped by 1 base and J by 5 bases; unmatched bases: 3. The CDR3 is 14 amino acids. Written as DNA, the CDR3 is TGTGCCAGCTCACCACAACAGGGGGCCAACGAGCAGTACTTC. It is translated as CASSPQQGANEQYF.

Ten or more counts support this clonotype. This chain connects TRBV4-2 to TRBJ2-6, with TRBD2 matching 13 bases. CDR1 LGHNA and CDR2 YNFKEQ come from the germline V gene. This CDR3 comprises 18 residues. Losses at the gene ends were 1 base for V and 0 bases for J; bases not matched to a gene: 0. In DNA form, the CDR3 reads TGTGCCAGCAGCCAAGGGACTAGCGGGAGCTCTGGGGCCAACGTCCTGACTTTC. Its protein is CASSQGTSGSSGANVLTF.

The chain has TRBV20-1 and TRBJ1-6, with D perhaps matching TRBD1 (6 bases). Germline-derived CDR1 and CDR2 are DFQATT and SNEGSKA (reference sequence). V lost 5 bases and J lost 5, with 16 bases in between. The CDR3 totals 15 residues. The CDR3 DNA follows: TGCAGTGCTCGGGCACAGGGACCCAATAATTCACCCCTCCACTTT. Encoded protein: CSARAQGPNNSPLHF.

V gene TRBV6-4 combines with J gene TRBJ1-2, with 8 nucleotides matching TRBD1. Per germline, CDR1 MRHNA and CDR2 SNTAGT. Losses at the gene ends were 4 bases for V and 8 bases for J; bases not matched to a gene: 6. This CDR3 is 13 amino acids long. Here the CDR3 DNA reads TGTGCCAGCAGTGGCGGGACAGGCTTGGGCTACACCTTC. Its protein product is CASSGGTGLGYTF.

Notes on this clonotype: The junction and the germline gene differ at one end; a read error may be behind it. The chain recombines TRBV10-3 with TRBJ2-3, with TRBD1 matching 7 bases. This CDR3 region has 11 residues. Germline lookup yields CDR1 ENHRY and CDR2 SYGVKD. CDR3 coding DNA: TGCTCGACAGGGAGCACAGATACGCAGTATTTT. Translating gives CSTGSTDTQYF.

This clonotype was detected a few times. The chain joins TRBV6-4 to TRBJ1-5; no definite D call. Trimming pared 5 bases from V and 3 bases from J, leaving 8 bases between. Germline assignment: CDR1 MRHNA and CDR2 SNTAGT. The CDR3 covers 13 residues. In nucleotides, the CDR3 is TGTGCCAGCAGTCACGAACCCAATCAGCCCCAGCATTTT. As protein: CASSHEPNQPQHF.

This clonotype was detected ten times or more. V gene TRBV11-2 combines with J gene TRBJ2-2; 12 bases map to TRBD2. Germline CDR1 is SGHAT and CDR2 is FQNNGV. The CDR3 spans 16 residues. The trim removed 2 bases at V and 5 bases at J, leaving 3 bases unmatched. This chain's CDR3 is CASSLLAGGPTGELFF. In DNA form, the CDR3 reads TGTGCCAGCAGCTTACTAGCGGGAGGGCCTACCGGGGAGCTGTTTTTT.

Only a few counts were recorded for this clonotype. The chain has TRBV7-2 and TRBJ1-2, with 9 bases aligning to TRBD1. V was clipped by 5 bases and J by 7 bases; unmatched bases: 11. The CDR3 loop spans 15 amino acids. Germline values: CDR1 SGHTA, CDR2 FQGNSA. This CDR3 reads CASSPTGTGRSGYTF. The CDR3 region has the DNA TGTGCCAGCAGCCCCACCGGGACAGGGCGAAGTGGCTACACCTTC.